This T cell receptor beta chain stems from a study of T cells in Graves' hyperthyroidism and ophthalmopathy. Researchers amplified the TCR beta CDR3 regions from RNA transcripts. Using the HTBI primer set, a first-round RT-PCR was run on the TCR CDR3. TCRdb re-derived calls from the multiplex PCR reads in MiXCR, one entry per CDR3 protein. The table lists 550,000 to 600,000 distinct CDR3 sequences, approximately 16% of them singletons, with 18% in the top ten. This clonotype was observed a handful of times. A much larger clone differs from this one at a single base, so this may be a read error. The V segment lost 1 base and the J segment 7 bases; nucleotides outside the gene matches: 12. The CDR3 runs to 17 residues. The germline CDR1 and CDR2 sequences are SGHTA and FQGNSA.

Material for sequencing was blood. This clonotype originated in a young woman with Graves' hyperthyroidism. This chain uses TRBV7-2 with TRBJ2-2, with 7 bases lining up with TRBD2. This CDR3 is CASSLVAGALGDGELFF. Here the CDR3 DNA reads TGTGCCAGCAGCTTAGTGGCGGGAGCCCTGGGGGACGGGGAGCTGTTTTTT.